This TCR beta chain was sequenced during a study of lymphopenia after photon versus proton radiotherapy. Clones were sequenced by immunoSEQ multiplex PCR, and TCRdb holds only the in-frame ones, with some missing. The sample includes around 29,000 clones, approximately 84% of them seen just once. Comments on this clone: Antigen unknown.

Notes on the study in general: Relative stability marked proton patients; photon patients lost diversity and naive cells. In patients who died, overall survival fell as post-nadir TCR diversity dropped more. Authors raise, but do not show, better survival with proton therapy. After the lymphocyte nadir, photon-treated repertoires showed oligoclonal expansion, especially of CD8+ Temra cells.

From germline, CDR1 is SGHAT and CDR2 FQDESV (reference sequence). CDR3 size: 17 residues. V gave up 5 bases and J gave up 7 bases, with 26 bases separating them. The chain couples TRBV11-1 to TRBJ1-2; maybe TRBD1 (5 bases). The sample here was peripheral blood, taken from a patient treated with proton-based radiotherapy. The clonotype was recovered from a woman aged 70-85 years with pancreatic cancer. The CDR3 DNA sequence: TGTGCCAGCAGCCCCGGGCGTGGATTTAGGGGTTATGGTGGCTACACCTTC. It is translated as CASSPGRGFRGYGGYTF.